This T cell receptor (beta chain) came from a study of beta chain features in type 1 diabetes. Whole-study results and caveats: Any HLA-type effect on TCRB rearrangement remained unresolved here. PCR might pick shorter templates more often, in the same way for patients and controls.

The CDR3 spans 17 residues. Germline V CDR1 and CDR2: SQVTM, ANQGSEA. V lost 4 bases, J lost 4 bases, and 23 bases lay in between. All of the isolated RNA was reverse transcribed, so expressed TCRB transcripts were sequenced. Sequenced by immunoSEQ multiplex PCR; TCRdb stores in-frame clones only, minus some. The data contain 250,000 to 350,000 clones, around 15% of them seen just once; the ten biggest clones take up about 6.6%. About this clone: Antigen unknown.

The source is a man in his thirties or forties in good health. This chain links TRBV29-1 with TRBJ2-1; TRBD2 might be the D (6 bases). Material for sequencing was central memory CD4+ T cells from blood. CDR3 amino acids: CSVVGGRRSIKYNEQFF. The CDR3 nucleotides are TGCAGCGTTGTGGGGGGAAGGAGGTCTATCAAGTACAATGAGCAGTTCTTC.